This is a list of T cell receptor beta chains from one sample in a study of T-cell reconstitution after alpha-beta-depleted transplantation in children. Via MiXCR, TCRdb re-called the PCR reads, giving one row per CDR3 protein. The repertoire holds some 500,000 distinct CDR3 sequences, 18% seen once, with 3% to 3.5% in the top ten. The sequenced sample was PBMCs from the stem cell graft donor, obtained from the stem cell graft. The receptors come from a human donor who donated a stem cell graft to a child with acute lymphoblastic leukemia. Each CDR3 is given with its conserved first and last residue.

V	J	CDR3
TRBV5-1	TRBJ1-5	CASSLQGVGQPQHF
TRBV12-3/TRBV12-4	TRBJ1-2	CASRPGVQSHYGYTF
TRBV7-9	TRBJ2-1	CASSPTFSSGANNEQFF
TRBV7-6	TRBJ2-3	CASSLEVLPTDTQYF
TRBV7-9	TRBJ1-4	CASSRDLAEKLFF
TRBV27	TRBJ2-7	CASRTTGLLYEQYF
TRBV11-2	TRBJ2-1	CASSLVTSSDEQFF
TRBV5-1	TRBJ2-7	CASSLVVSGEQYF
TRBV9	TRBJ2-2	CASQGGGRGNTGELFF
TRBV5-1	TRBJ1-3	CASRATAGNTIYF
TRBV5-1	TRBJ2-7	CASRGMSYEQYF
TRBV4-1	TRBJ2-4	CASSSNRGRGLAKNIQYF
TRBV12-3/TRBV12-4	TRBJ2-7	CASSEGLAGDYEQYF
TRBV5-1	TRBJ2-2	CASSLNRLVTNTGELFF
TRBV12-3/TRBV12-4	TRBJ1-2	CASSQRAGSWGGYTF
TRBV29-1	TRBJ2-7	CSVLGAGGWRGEQYF
TRBV27	TRBJ2-7	CASSFYRGNEQYF
TRBV2	TRBJ1-4	CTSWPGQPNEKLFF
TRBV27	TRBJ2-7	CASSARNRVSVHEQYF
TRBV6-5	TRBJ2-1	CASSYSDHFSYNEQFF
TRBV7-2	TRBJ2-7	CASSLGLAGVNAYEQYF
TRBV20-1	TRBJ2-7	CSAVSPGQTPYEQYF
TRBV20-1	TRBJ2-7	CSASAGQGLAYEQYF
TRBV7-9	TRBJ2-3	CASSFVQRTDTQYF
TRBV7-9	TRBJ1-1	CASSDHRGMNTEAFF
TRBV6-5	TRBJ1-5	CASINRERSQPQHF
TRBV5-4	TRBJ2-1	CASSLTGGLRGEQFF